This TCR beta chain was recovered during a study of blood T cell repertoires in COVID-19. Study in general: The cDNA or gDNA used as material had been derived from T cells, B-cell-depleted T cells, or PBMCs.

J was trimmed by 4 bases and V by 4 bases; bases with no gene match: 12. The CDR3 sequence is 16 residues long. Germline CDR1 and CDR2: SGHDT and YYEEEE. Authors' methods: By means of reference gene primer amplification, nucleated cell counts were estimated. Measured with immunoSEQ multiplex PCR; TCRdb has only the in-frame clones, and not every one. That table is the source of V, J and clone size, and D and trimming were worked out from the DNA. This sample has roughly 170,000 clones, with approximately 79% found just once. The clonotype originates from a woman in her sixties or seventies with acute or convalescent COVID-19. The sequenced material came from peripheral blood. The J gene is TRBJ1-1, the V gene TRBV5-6, with TRBD1 identical over 8 bases. The DNA of the CDR3 is TGTGCCAGCAGCCTCCTAGGGACAGGCGGATTCACTGAAGCTTTCTTT. Residues: CASSLLGTGGFTEAFF.